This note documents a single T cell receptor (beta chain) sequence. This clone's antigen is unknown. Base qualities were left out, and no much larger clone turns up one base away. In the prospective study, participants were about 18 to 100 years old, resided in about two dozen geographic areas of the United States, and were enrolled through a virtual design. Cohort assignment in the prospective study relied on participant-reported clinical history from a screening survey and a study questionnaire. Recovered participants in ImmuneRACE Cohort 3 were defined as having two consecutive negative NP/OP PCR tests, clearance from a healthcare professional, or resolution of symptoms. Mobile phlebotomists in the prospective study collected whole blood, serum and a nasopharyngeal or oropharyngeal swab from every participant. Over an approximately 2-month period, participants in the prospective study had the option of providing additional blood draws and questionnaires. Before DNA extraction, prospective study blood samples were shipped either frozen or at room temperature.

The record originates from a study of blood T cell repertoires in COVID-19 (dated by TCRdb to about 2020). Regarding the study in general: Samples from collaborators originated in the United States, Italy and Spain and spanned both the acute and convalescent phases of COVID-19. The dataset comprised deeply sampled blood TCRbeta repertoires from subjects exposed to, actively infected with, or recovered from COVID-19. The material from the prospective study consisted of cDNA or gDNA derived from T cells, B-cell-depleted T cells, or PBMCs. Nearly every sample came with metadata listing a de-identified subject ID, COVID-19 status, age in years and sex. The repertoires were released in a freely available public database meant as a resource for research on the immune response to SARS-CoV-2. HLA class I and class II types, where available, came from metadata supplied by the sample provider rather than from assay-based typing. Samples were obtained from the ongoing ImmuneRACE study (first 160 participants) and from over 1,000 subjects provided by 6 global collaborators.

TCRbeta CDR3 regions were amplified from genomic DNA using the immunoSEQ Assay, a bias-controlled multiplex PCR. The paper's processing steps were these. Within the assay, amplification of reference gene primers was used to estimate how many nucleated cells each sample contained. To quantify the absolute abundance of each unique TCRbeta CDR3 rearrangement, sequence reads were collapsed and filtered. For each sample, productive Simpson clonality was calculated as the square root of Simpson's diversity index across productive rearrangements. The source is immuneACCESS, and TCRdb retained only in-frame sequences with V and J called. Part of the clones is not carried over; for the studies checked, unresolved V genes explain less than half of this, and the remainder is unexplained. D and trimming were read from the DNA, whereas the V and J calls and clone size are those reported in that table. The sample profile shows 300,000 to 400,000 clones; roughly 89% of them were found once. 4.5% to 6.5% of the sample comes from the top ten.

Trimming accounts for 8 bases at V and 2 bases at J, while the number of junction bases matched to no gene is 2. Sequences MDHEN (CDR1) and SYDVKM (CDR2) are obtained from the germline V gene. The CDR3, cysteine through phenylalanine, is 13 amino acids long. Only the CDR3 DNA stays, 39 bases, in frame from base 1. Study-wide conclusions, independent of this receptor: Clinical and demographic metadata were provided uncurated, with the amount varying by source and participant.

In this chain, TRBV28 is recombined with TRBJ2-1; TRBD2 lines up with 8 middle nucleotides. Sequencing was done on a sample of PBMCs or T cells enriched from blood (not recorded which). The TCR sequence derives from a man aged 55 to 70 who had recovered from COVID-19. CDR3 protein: CASLAGTYNEQFF. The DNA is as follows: TGTGCCAGCTTAGCGGGAACCTACAATGAGCAGTTCTTC.